This T cell receptor beta chain was observed in a study of cytomegalovirus exposure and HLA in healthy donors. Deletions cut 2 bases from V and 4 bases from J, with 8 bases between. Germline loops: CDR1 MNHEY, CDR2 SVGAGI. The CDR3 sequence is 13 residues long. Note on this clone: No antigen is known for it.

Study-level results: As a later analysis showed, several of the most significant clusters appeared to be linked to common viral pathogens.

Vbeta (60) and Jbeta (13) primers were used in the PCR. The repertoire was sequenced with immunoSEQ multiplex PCR; TCRdb's copy has only in-frame clones and lacks some. The sample contains over 200,000 clones, about four fifths of which appear only once. This receptor was taken from a man between 35 and 55 years old in good health and CMV-seropositive. The specimen was PBMCs. This chain joins TRBV6-5 and TRBJ2-5, with D possibly TRBD2 on 5 matching bases. This chain's CDR3 is CASSYPGLETQYF. The CDR3 DNA sequence: TGTGCCAGCAGTTACCCGGGATTAGAGACCCAGTACTTC.